The entry that follows covers one TCR beta chain sequence. The antigen remains unidentified. The data originate from a study of cytomegalovirus exposure and HLA in healthy donors. Whole-study findings and limits: Some TCR beta chains (around 180 of them) were listed as cytomegalovirus-associated.

PCR employed 60 Vbeta and 13 Jbeta primers. Data came from immunoSEQ multiplex PCR; TCRdb stores just in-frame clones and leaves some out. The table records tens of thousands of clones, about 70% of them present only once. Trimming took 5 bases from V and 3 from J; bases not matched to a gene: 18. Germline V CDR1 and CDR2: SEHNR, FQNEAQ (reference sequence). CDR3 size: 18 residues. This TCR derives from a woman in her twenties or thirties in good health and CMV-seronegative. The J gene is TRBJ2-7, the V gene TRBV7-9, with 8 bases that match TRBD2. The material sequenced was PBMCs. CDR3 nucleotides: TGTGCCAGCAGCCCCCCTCCCGATAGCGGGGACATCTACTACGAGCAGTACTTC. It translates to CASSPPPDSGDIYYEQYF.